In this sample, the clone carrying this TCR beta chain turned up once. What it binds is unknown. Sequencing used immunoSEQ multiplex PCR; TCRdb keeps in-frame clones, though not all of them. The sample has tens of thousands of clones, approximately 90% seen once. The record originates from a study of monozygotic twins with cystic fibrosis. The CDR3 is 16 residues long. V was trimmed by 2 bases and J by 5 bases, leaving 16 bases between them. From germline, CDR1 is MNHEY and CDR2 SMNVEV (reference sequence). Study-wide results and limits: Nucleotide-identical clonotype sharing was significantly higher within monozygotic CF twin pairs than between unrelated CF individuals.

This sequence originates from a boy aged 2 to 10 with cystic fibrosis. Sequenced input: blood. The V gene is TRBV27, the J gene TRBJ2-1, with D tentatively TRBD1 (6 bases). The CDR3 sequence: CASSLGDTGYDNEQFF. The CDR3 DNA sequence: TGTGCCAGCAGTTTAGGTGACACAGGGTACGACAATGAGCAGTTCTTC.